In its sample, the clone carrying this T cell receptor beta chain was seen many times. Its antigen is currently unknown. The protocol attached unique molecular identifiers to individual cDNA molecules. TCRdb used MiXCR to reprocess the 5' RACE reads, holding one entry per CDR3 protein. The table includes 90,000 to 120,000 distinct CDR3 sequences, 11% detected once. CDR1 and CDR2 (germline): MNHNS, SASEGT. This CDR3 region has 12 residues. V dropped 2 bases and J dropped 6 bases, with 5 bases sitting between them. The data are from a study of early T cells in non-severe SARS-CoV-2 infection. About the study: The sequenced material was bulk RNA from unsorted whole blood, and its chains were unpaired. Points from the study as a whole: Sequences matched to VDJdb favored anti-spike CD8 responses, while private and CD4 specificities were missed.

The receptor was isolated from an adult who was a healthcare worker with PCR-confirmed SARS-CoV-2 infection or an uninfected control (not recorded which). The chain couples TRBV6-1 to TRBJ1-5; D is perhaps TRBD1 (5 bases). Material for sequencing was whole blood. The CDR3 sequence: CASSEQGQPQHF. Written as DNA, the CDR3 is TGTGCCAGCAGTGAACAGGGTCAGCCCCAGCATTTT.